These 9 T cell receptor beta chains share one sample of origin, sequenced in a study of T cell clonality in common variable immunodeficiency. The antigens for these receptors are not known. Assay used: immunoSEQ multiplex PCR; TCRdb lists only in-frame clones, some missing. The data list more than 10,000 clones, none observed once; 7.1% falls to the top ten. Study findings and constraints: Fewer deletions and N-nucleotide insertions were reportedly seen in common variable immunodeficiency TCR beta sequences.

The sample was peripheral blood mononuclear cells. These receptor sequences come from a human donor with common variable immunodeficiency.

This clone was seen ten or more times. The CDR3 extends 3 residues past the end of the read, so its final part is completed from the germline J gene. The genes are TRBV18 and TRBJ1-6; D possibly corresponds to TRBD1 (6 bases). Between the trimmed V and J ends, which lost 3 bases and 7 bases, there was a span of 13 bases. The CDR3 is made up of 15 amino acids. CDR1 KGHSH and CDR2 LQKENI come from the germline V gene. The CDR3 spells CASSPDSLKNSPLHF. The sequenced part of the CDR3 DNA is TGTGCCAGCTCACCGGACAGCCTTAAAAATTCACCC.

A word on this clone: The read terminates 3 residues before the CDR3 end, so the remaining end is supplied by the germline J gene. The chain recombines TRBV19 with TRBJ2-7; D perhaps matches TRBD2 (5 bases). Per germline, CDR1 LNHDA and CDR2 SQIVND (reference sequence). The CDR3 has 14 residues. Trimming pared 3 bases from V and 1 base from J, leaving 10 bases between. Incomplete CDR3 DNA: TGTGCCAGTAGTATCGGAGGCGGGTCCTACGAG. Translation: CASSIGGGSYE. The entire CDR3 sequence reads CASSIGGGSYEQYF.

This clone was found a few times. The observed sequence ends 3 residues before the CDR3 terminus, with the missing tail filled in from the germline J gene. The chain carries TRBV18 and TRBJ1-5; 9 nucleotides match TRBD1. Germline CDR1 reads KGHSH; CDR2 reads LQKENI. CDR3 length: 15 residues. V gave up 1 base and J gave up 4 bases; unmatched junction bases: 2. CDR3 loop: CASSPRQGVNQPQHF. The sequenced part of the CDR3 DNA is TGTGCCAGCTCACCACGACAGGGGGTAAATCAGCCC. The variable domain in full, completed from reference TRBV18 and TRBJ1-5, reads NAGVMQNPRHLVRRRGQEARLRCSPMKGHSHVYWYRQLPEEGLKFMVYLQKENIIDESGMPKERFSAEFPKEGPSILRIQQVVRGDSAAYFCASSPRQGVNQPQHFGDGTRLSIL.

The sample holds a few counts of this clone. The DNA ends 3 residues before the CDR3 does, and the rest of the CDR3 is filled in from the germline J gene. V and J are TRBV20-1 and TRBJ2-1, with TRBD2 matching 8 bases. J was trimmed by 8 bases and V by 3 bases; bases with no gene match: 6. The CDR3 loop spans 13 amino acids. Germline values: CDR1 DFQATT, CDR2 SNEGSKA (reference sequence). CDR3 sequence: CSARISGVHEQFF. The CDR3 DNA, read in part, is TGCAGTGCTAGGATTAGCGGGGTTCATGAG.

This clone was observed a few times. The observed sequence ends 3 residues before the CDR3 terminus, with the missing tail filled in from the germline J gene. The chain is built from TRBV7-2 and TRBJ1-2, with D perhaps TRBD1 (6 bases). The CDR3 runs to 12 residues. The V and J ends lost 3 bases and 4 bases respectively, with 6 bases between them. CDR1 is SGHTA and CDR2 is FQGNSA in the germline V gene. The DNA read from the CDR3 is TGTGCCAGCAGCTTGACAGGCTATGGC. This gives the protein CASSLTGYG. The entire CDR3 sequence reads CASSLTGYGYTF.

As for this clone: The CDR3 end is not reached by the read, which stops 3 residues before it; the germline J gene fills it in. This specimen includes other DNA sequences encoding the same CDR3. The chain recombines TRBV6-1 with TRBJ1-2, with 9 bases lining up with TRBD1. Looked up from germline, CDR1 is MNHNS and CDR2 is SASEGT. The CDR3 consists of 15 residues. J lost 4 bases, V lost 4 bases, and 7 bases had no gene match. The sequenced part of the CDR3 DNA is TGTGCCAGCAGTGGAAACAGGGGGCGCGGCTATGGC. Protein product: CASSGNRGRGYG. The CDR3, in full, reads CASSGNRGRGYGYTF.

This clone was seen a handful of times. The CDR3 end falls 3 residues outside the read, so it is completed with the germline J gene. This chain links TRBV19 with TRBJ2-5; 11 positions match TRBD1. Germline loops: CDR1 LNHDA, CDR2 SQIVND (reference sequence). V was pared by 7 bases and J by 5 bases, with 6 bases of the junction left unmatched. CDR3 length: 14 residues. The sequenced CDR3 bases are TGTGCCAGTACGCCTCGGGACAGGGGGGAGACC. It encodes CASTPRDRGET. From start to end, the CDR3 is CASTPRDRGETQYF.

This clone came up many times. The read comes to an end 3 residues before the CDR3 does, leaving the germline J gene to fill in the end. The chain recombines TRBV19 with TRBJ2-7, with D uncertain. The CDR3 sequence is 15 residues long. Germline CDR1 reads LNHDA; CDR2 reads SQIVND (reference sequence). Trimming pared 0 bases from V and 4 bases from J, leaving 13 bases between. The CDR3: CASSIDQNRFYEQYF. CDR3 bases read: TGTGCCAGTAGTATAGATCAAAACAGATTTTACGAG.

This clone came up a few times. The sequence runs out 3 residues before the end of the CDR3; the remainder is reconstructed from the germline J gene. This chain links TRBV7-3 with TRBJ2-3; no clear D. V shed 6 bases and J shed 2 bases, with 15 bases lying between them. Germline-derived CDR1 and CDR2 are SGHTA and FQGTGA. This CDR3 has 15 amino acids. The sequenced part of the CDR3 DNA is TGTGCCAGCAGGCAGAATACAATCCCCACAGATACG. Encoded protein: CASRQNTIPTDT. The entire CDR3 protein is CASRQNTIPTDTQYF. The full variable domain, its missing parts supplied by reference TRBV7-3 and TRBJ2-3, is GAGVSQTPSNKVTEKGKYVELRCDPISGHTALYWYRQSLGQGPEFLIYFQGTGAADDSGLPNDRFFAVRPEGSVSTLKIQRTERGDSAVYLCASRQNTIPTDTQYFGPGTRLTVL.